This T cell receptor beta chain is from a study of blood T cell repertoires in COVID-19. Study-level background: COVID-19 samples from acute and convalescent phases originated in the United States, Italy and Spain. T cells, B-cell-depleted T cells, or PBMCs provided the cDNA or gDNA that served as material.

Germline values: CDR1 MNHNS, CDR2 SASEGT. V lost 2 bases, J lost 7 bases, and 17 bases stayed unmatched. CDR3 length: 18 amino acids. Per the authors' pipeline: Amplification of reference gene primers provided the estimated nucleated cell counts. Only in-frame clones appear in the TCRdb table, and some are missing; sequencing was by immunoSEQ multiplex PCR. The V and J calls and clone size come from that table; D and trimming were worked out from the DNA. The table lists some 19,000 clones, 86% of them singletons. The sample taken for sequencing was peripheral blood. The rearrangement joins TRBV6-1 to TRBJ2-3; 8 bases align to TRBD2. This receptor was taken from a man aged 65 to 79 with acute or convalescent COVID-19. The CDR3 reads CASSERYWAAGGSNTQYF. For the CDR3, the DNA is TGTGCCAGCAGTGAACGGTATTGGGCGGCGGGAGGATCGAATACGCAGTATTTT.